This T cell receptor (beta chain) was sequenced for a study of identical twins. Only healthy Caucasians were enrolled as donors. V was clipped by 5 bases and J by 0 bases, with 11 bases between them. The germline V gene encodes CDR1 SEHNR and CDR2 FQNEAQ (reference sequence). The CDR3 has 15 amino acids. Via MiXCR, TCRdb re-called the 5' RACE reads, giving one row per CDR3 protein. The sample has fewer than 500,000 distinct CDR3 sequences, roughly an eighth seen once. This same sample was also taken into another study, of yellow fever vaccine responses in identical twins.

This sequence originates from a young woman in good health. The sequencing input was CD4+ T cells sorted from blood. The gene calls are TRBV7-9 and TRBJ2-4; D not resolved. The CDR3 DNA is TGTGCCAGCAGCCGGTCAGACAAAGCCAAAAACATTCAGTACTTC. Protein: CASSRSDKAKNIQYF.